What follows describes a single TCR beta chain. Profiling relied on immunoSEQ multiplex PCR, and the TCRdb table lists in-frame clones only, not all of them. The repertoire includes 60,000 to 70,000 clones, 80% to 85% of them detected once, and 15% to 18% sits in the top ten. From germline, CDR1 is MGHRA and CDR2 YSYEKL. Trimming removed 5 bases from V and 6 bases from J; junction bases left unmatched: 6. This CDR3 comprises 14 residues. The data originate from a study of blood T cell repertoires in COVID-19. Background on the study: COVID-19 samples from acute and convalescent phases originated in the United States, Italy and Spain.

The J gene is TRBJ2-7, the V gene TRBV4-1, with TRBD2 matching 11 bases. Sequences were obtained from peripheral blood. The receptor was isolated from an elderly man with acute or convalescent COVID-19. CDR3 sequence (DNA): TGCGCCAGCAGCTCACAGCTAGCGGGAGGCGAGCAGTACTTC. Amino acids: CASSSQLAGGEQYF.